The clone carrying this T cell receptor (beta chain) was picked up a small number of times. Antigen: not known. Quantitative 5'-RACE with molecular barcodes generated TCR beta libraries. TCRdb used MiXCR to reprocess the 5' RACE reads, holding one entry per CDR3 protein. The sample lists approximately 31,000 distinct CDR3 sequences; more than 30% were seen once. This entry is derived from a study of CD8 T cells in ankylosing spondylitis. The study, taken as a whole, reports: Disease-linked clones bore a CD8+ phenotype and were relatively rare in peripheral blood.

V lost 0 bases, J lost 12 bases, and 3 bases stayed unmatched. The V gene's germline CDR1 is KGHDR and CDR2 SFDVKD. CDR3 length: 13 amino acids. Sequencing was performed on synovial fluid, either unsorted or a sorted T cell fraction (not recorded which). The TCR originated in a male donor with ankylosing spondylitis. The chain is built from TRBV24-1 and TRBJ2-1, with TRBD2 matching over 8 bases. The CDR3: CATSDLSLAGQFF. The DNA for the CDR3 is TGTGCCACCAGTGATTTGTCCCTAGCGGGGCAGTTCTTC.